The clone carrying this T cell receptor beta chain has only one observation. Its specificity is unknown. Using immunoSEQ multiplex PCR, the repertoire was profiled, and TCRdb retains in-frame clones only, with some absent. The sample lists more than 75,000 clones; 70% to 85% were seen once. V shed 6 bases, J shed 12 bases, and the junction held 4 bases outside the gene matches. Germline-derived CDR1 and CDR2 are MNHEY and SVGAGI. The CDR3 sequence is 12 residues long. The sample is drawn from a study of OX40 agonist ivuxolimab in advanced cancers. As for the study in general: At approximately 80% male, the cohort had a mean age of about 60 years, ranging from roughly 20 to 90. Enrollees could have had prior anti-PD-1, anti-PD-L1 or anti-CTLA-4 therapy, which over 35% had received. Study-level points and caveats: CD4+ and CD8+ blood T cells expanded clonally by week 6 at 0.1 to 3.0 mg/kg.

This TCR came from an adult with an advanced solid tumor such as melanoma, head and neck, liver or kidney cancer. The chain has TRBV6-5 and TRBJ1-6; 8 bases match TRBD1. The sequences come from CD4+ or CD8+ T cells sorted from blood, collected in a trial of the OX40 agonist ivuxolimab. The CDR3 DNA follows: TGTGCCAGCAGCGGGACAGGAGAACCCCTCCACTTT. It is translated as CASSGTGEPLHF.